This T cell receptor (beta chain) was documented in a study of tumor-infiltrating lymphocytes in primary liver carcinoma. Bulk tissue was left unsorted, and RNA and DNA were co-extracted from 20-30 mg of it. The CDR3 consists of 12 residues. Looked up from germline, CDR1 is SEHNR and CDR2 is FQNEAQ (reference sequence). Trimming took 5 bases from V and 5 from J; bases not matched to a gene: 2. Constant-region priming of roughly 500 ng total RNA yielded TCR beta cDNA. Three nested multiplex PCR rounds, a slightly modified ARM-PCR, produced the libraries for TCR beta. For approximately 10 cycles apiece, the opening two PCR rounds ran with TRBV1-TRBV30 forward primers and a C-beta reverse primer. TCRdb passed the multiplex PCR reads through MiXCR, listing each CDR3 protein once. The table has about 130,000 distinct CDR3 sequences, 64% seen once.

This chain joins TRBV7-9 and TRBJ1-1; 7 bases map to TRBD1. The TCR was taken from an older woman with primary liver carcinoma and hepatitis B virus infection. The material sequenced was liver tumor tissue from sampling region 3. Subset given: tumor region T3, left-lateral pole. The CDR3, as DNA: TGTGCCAGCAGCGTGACAGGGACTGAAGCTTTCTTT. It is translated as CASSVTGTEAFF.